A single count supports the clone carrying this T cell receptor beta chain. The sample originates from a study of blood T cell repertoires in COVID-19. Study in general: The samples span acute and convalescent COVID-19 from the United States, Italy and Spain. The analysed material was cDNA or gDNA that came from T cells, B-cell-depleted T cells, or PBMCs.

CDR1 and CDR2 (germline): SQVTM, ANQGSEA. The V and J ends lost 1 base and 2 bases respectively, with 9 bases between them. CDR3 length equals 14 residues. Per the original methods: From reference gene primer amplification, estimates of nucleated cell counts were derived. Profiled with immunoSEQ multiplex PCR; TCRdb holds only in-frame clones, not every one. V, J and clone size were drawn from that table, and D and trimming were deduced from the DNA. This table holds more than 50,000 clones, around four fifths found once. Input material: peripheral blood. The TCR originated in a woman aged 60 to 75 with acute or convalescent COVID-19. This chain uses TRBV29-1 with TRBJ1-5; D is perhaps TRBD1 (5 bases). The CDR3 here is CSVEGGGRNQPQHF. The CDR3, as DNA: TGCAGCGTTGAAGGCGGGGGTCGCAATCAGCCCCAGCATTTT.